This T cell receptor (beta chain) came from a study of cytomegalovirus exposure and HLA in healthy donors. Findings of the study overall: In a later analysis, TCR beta V- and J-gene trimming was associated with a missense DCLRE1C variant. Productive rates of about 87% or about 30% were seen for most TCR beta V segments in an earlier analysis. Cytomegalovirus association was listed for 164 TCR beta chains.

Notes on this clone: No antigen is known for it.

The CDR3 covers 19 residues. The ends were cut back, 1 base at V and 0 bases at J, with 16 bases in the middle. Per germline, CDR1 MGHRA and CDR2 YSYEKL. Amplification used 60 Vbeta primers and 13 Jbeta primers. TCRdb's copy holds only in-frame clones and misses some; the assay was immunoSEQ multiplex PCR. This table holds more than 90,000 clones, 81% found once. Sequencing used PBMCs. The receptor's source is a woman in her seventies in good health and CMV-seropositive. The rearrangement joins TRBV4-1 to TRBJ2-6; the D is unclear. The CDR3 loop is CASSQGNRTAGSGANVLTF. In DNA form, the CDR3 reads TGCGCCAGCAGCCAAGGCAATAGAACTGCAGGCTCTGGGGCCAACGTCCTGACTTTC.